The 22 T cell receptor beta chains in this list originate from one sample, sequenced in a study of glioma-infiltrating T cells after dendritic cell vaccination. Profiling relied on immunoSEQ multiplex PCR, and the TCRdb table lists in-frame clones only, not all of them. Of 20,000 to 30,000 clones listed, under 90% were seen once; the top ten hold just under 3%. The time point denotes: after dendritic cell vaccination, including at tumor progression/relapse. The sample in question was blood, obtained after dendritic cell vaccination. Receptors were obtained from a human donor with glioblastoma.

The CDR3 sequence is CSVAGGGGETQYF. The CDR3 region has the DNA TGCAGCGTTGCCGGGGGGGGCGGGGAGACCCAGTACTTC. The rearrangement joins TRBV29-1 to TRBJ2-5; 8 bases match TRBD2. With V trimmed by 4 bases and J by 5 bases, 6 bases remained unmatched. Germline lookup yields CDR1 SQVTM and CDR2 ANQGSEA. This CDR3 comprises 13 residues.

About this clone itself: Lacking the conserved final phenylalanine or tryptophan, this CDR3 likely reflects a read error. The DNA is left out, because the CDR3 cannot be placed on it with certainty; the CDR3 is given as TCRdb lists it. This rearrangement joins TRBV6-1 to TRBJ1-2; the DNA was not compared with TRBD1, the D call given in the table. In germline, CDR1 is MNHNS, CDR2 SASEGT. The CDR3 has 10 residues if both end residues are counted. This chain's CDR3 is CASSEGQGSL.

The V gene is TRBV28, the J gene TRBJ1-1, with TRBD1 as a possible D gene (6 bases). The CDR3 spans 14 residues. CDR1 and CDR2 from the germline V gene are MDHEN and SYDVKM. With 1 base removed from V and 11 bases from J, the gap between germline ends came to 17 bases. The CDR3 reads CASSLLIGGWGAFF. In DNA, the CDR3 is TGTGCCAGCAGTTTATTGATTGGGGGCTGGGGGGCTTTCTTT.

The rearrangement links TRBV6-1 to TRBJ1-6, with D perhaps matching TRBD1 (6 bases). This CDR3 spans 12 amino acids. Germline V gives CDR1 MNHNS, CDR2 SASEGT. Trimming removed 6 bases from V and 9 bases from J, with 9 bases in between. The CDR3 DNA reads TGTGCCAGCAGCACAGGGAGTTCACCCCTCCACTTT. Residues: CASSTGSSPLHF.

V gene TRBV5-1 combines with J gene TRBJ2-5; 16 bases match TRBD2. The CDR3 runs to 15 residues. The V gene's germline CDR1 is SGHRS and CDR2 YFSETQ. V shed 4 bases, J shed 5 bases, and the junction held 2 bases outside the gene matches. CDR3 nucleotide sequence: TGCGCCAGCAGCAAGGGACTAGCGGGGGGGGAGACCCAGTACTTC. Its protein is CASSKGLAGGETQYF.

A word on this clone: One end of the junction varies from germline; a read error may be responsible. This sample includes further DNA sequences coding for the same CDR3. The gene calls are TRBV7-2 and TRBJ1-6, with D tentatively TRBD1 (5 bases). Germline V lookup: CDR1 SGHTA, CDR2 FQGNSA. The CDR3 covers 15 residues. The CDR3 spells CASSSTQGLNSPLHF. CDR3 nucleotide sequence: TGTGCCAGCAGCTCGACCCAGGGACTTAATTCCCCCCTCCACTTT.

This clone occurred a few times. This sequence joins TRBV6-1 and TRBJ2-4; maybe TRBD1 (7 bases). Trimming pared 6 bases from V and 7 bases from J, leaving 16 bases between. Germline V lookup: CDR1 MNHNS, CDR2 SASEGT. This CDR3 comprises 14 residues. The CDR3 reads CASSFGQEGNIQYF. The DNA for the CDR3 is TGTGCCAGCAGCTTTGGACAGGAGGGGAACATTCAGTACTTC.

The chain is built from TRBV5-1 and TRBJ1-4, with 10 positions matching TRBD1. In germline, CDR1 is SGHRS, CDR2 YFSETQ. V lost 4 bases and J lost 6; bases outside the gene matches: 3. This CDR3 has 14 amino acids. The DNA of the CDR3 is TGCGCCAGCAGCCCCGGGACAGGGGATGAAAAACTGTTTTTT. Protein product: CASSPGTGDEKLFF.

The chain employs TRBV6-5 and TRBJ1-1; D ambiguous. The germline V and J ends were trimmed by 5 bases and 4 bases, with 11 bases remaining between them. The CDR3 totals 13 residues. Per the germline V gene, CDR1 is MNHEY and CDR2 is SVGAGI. The CDR3 region has the DNA TGTGCCAGCAGTGAGGGAGAGACCACTGAAGCTTTCTTT. It specifies CASSEGETTEAFF.

The chain couples TRBV11-2 to TRBJ2-3, with D possibly being TRBD1 (6 bases). The CDR3 loop spans 15 amino acids. CDR1 and CDR2 (germline): SGHAT, FQNNGV. Trimming pared 7 bases from V and 3 bases from J, leaving 17 bases between. The CDR3 loop is CASTQGRQGTDTQYF. Here the CDR3 DNA reads TGTGCCAGCACCCAGGGGCGGCAGGGGACAGATACGCAGTATTTT.

The J gene is TRBJ2-3, the V gene TRBV5-6; 9 bases line up with TRBD2. CDR1 and CDR2 (germline): SGHDT, YYEEEE. This CDR3 spans 15 amino acids. The trim removed 5 bases at V and 3 bases at J, leaving 7 bases unmatched. The CDR3 sequence: CASSSSGGLTDTQYF. CDR3 in DNA: TGTGCCAGCAGTTCGAGCGGGGGGCTTACAGATACGCAGTATTTT. The full variable domain, its missing parts supplied by reference TRBV5-6 and TRBJ2-3, is DAGVTQSPTHLIKTRGQQVTLRCSPKSGHDTVSWYQQALGQGPQFIFQYYEEEERQRGNFPDRFSGHQFPNYSSELNVNALLLGDSALYLCASSSSGGLTDTQYFGPGTRLTVL.

The genes are TRBV2 and TRBJ2-3; 7 bases match TRBD1. The V gene end was trimmed by 1 base and the J gene end by 9 bases; junction bases not matched to a gene: 4. The CDR3 loop spans 13 amino acids. Germline CDR1 reads SNHLY; CDR2 reads FYNNEI. CDR3 in DNA: TGTGCCAGCAGTGAAGAGGGGGCCACAACGCAGTATTTT. Its translation: CASSEEGATTQYF.

Only a few counts were recorded for this clone. The chain has TRBV10-3 and TRBJ2-7; TRBD1 agrees at 8 bases. J lost 5 bases, V lost 5 bases, and 8 bases had no gene match. This CDR3 spans 14 amino acids. Germline V gives CDR1 ENHRY, CDR2 SYGVKD. DNA of the CDR3: TGTGCCATCAGTTCGACAGGGGCGGACAACGAGCAGTACTTC. This encodes CAISSTGADNEQYF.

The V call is TRBV7-2, the J call TRBJ2-5; 9 positions match TRBD2. The CDR3 is made up of 16 amino acids. J was trimmed by 5 bases and V by 8 bases; bases with no gene match: 15. The germline V gene has CDR1 SGHTA and CDR2 FQGNSA. For the CDR3, the DNA is TGTGCCAGCTCCCGGGGTGGCGGGGGGGGCTTGGAGACCCAGTACTTC. It translates to CASSRGGGGGLETQYF.

This clone was recorded only once. The chain employs TRBV7-9 and TRBJ1-3; TRBD1 is a possible D gene (6 bases). The V end lost 5 bases, the J end lost 4 bases, and 15 bases lay between the germline ends. CDR1 SEHNR and CDR2 FQNEAQ come from the germline V gene (reference sequence). The CDR3 consists of 15 residues. CDR3 amino acids: CASSGLRGPGNTIYF. The CDR3 region has the DNA TGTGCCAGCAGCGGCCTCAGGGGTCCAGGAAACACCATATATTTT.

The chain is built from TRBV18 and TRBJ1-2; no reliable D call. Germline CDR1 reads KGHSH; CDR2 reads LQKENI. The CDR3 extends over 13 amino acids. V was clipped by 3 bases and J by 4 bases, with 9 bases between them. The CDR3 DNA reads TGTGCCAGCTCACCCCCCTCGGGCTATGGCTACACCTTC. It codes for CASSPPSGYGYTF.

This chain connects TRBV7-9 to TRBJ2-5; 10 nucleotides agree with TRBD1. Germline values: CDR1 SEHNR, CDR2 FQNEAQ (reference sequence). This CDR3 has 14 residues. V gave up 5 bases and J gave up 5 bases; unmatched junction bases: 5. The CDR3 loop is CASSPRTGGETQYF. CDR3 sequence (DNA): TGTGCCAGCAGCCCGCGGACAGGGGGGGAGACCCAGTACTTC.

This sequence joins TRBV7-9 and TRBJ2-7; D perhaps matches TRBD1 (6 bases). The CDR3 sequence is 15 residues long. With 4 bases removed from V and 2 bases from J, the gap between germline ends came to 15 bases. In germline, CDR1 is SEHNR, CDR2 FQNEAQ (reference sequence). CDR3 sequence: CASSSPGHLTYEQYF. CDR3 DNA sequence: TGTGCCAGCAGCTCCCCGGGACACCTCACCTACGAGCAGTACTTC.

The chain is built from TRBV6-1 and TRBJ1-3, with 7 bases that match TRBD1. V shed 2 bases, J shed 1 base, and the junction held 2 bases outside the gene matches. This CDR3 spans 15 amino acids. Germline CDR1 is MNHNS and CDR2 is SASEGT. The CDR3 spells CASSEYRGSGNTIYF. CDR3 bases: TGTGCCAGCAGTGAATACAGGGGTTCTGGAAACACCATATATTTT.

The V call is TRBV5-4, the J call TRBJ1-3, with D uncertain. The V gene lost 0 bases and the J gene lost 0 bases, with 7 bases spanning the gap. Germline V gives CDR1 SGHNT, CDR2 YYREEE (reference sequence). This CDR3 has 15 residues. CDR3 sequence reads: CASSLEGSSGNTIYF. The CDR3 DNA reads as TGTGCCAGCAGCTTGGAAGGGAGCTCTGGAAACACCATATATTTT.

The rearrangement links TRBV4-1 to TRBJ2-2; a weak D match, TRBD2 (5 bases). This CDR3 has 14 amino acids. The V end was cut by 7 bases, the J end by 4 bases, with 13 bases between. Germline CDR1 MGHRA, CDR2 YSYEKL. CDR3 sequence (DNA): TGCGCCAGCACCGAGGGTATCGGCACCGGGGAGCTGTTTTTT. It codes for CASTEGIGTGELFF.

The chain is built from TRBV7-8 and TRBJ1-4, with D tentatively TRBD1 (5 bases). The germline V gene encodes CDR1 SGHVS and CDR2 FQNEAQ. The V end was cut by 4 bases, the J end by 6 bases, with 27 bases between. This CDR3 has 19 amino acids. The DNA for the CDR3 is TGTGCCAGCAGCTCGGGACTAGAGGTCCACTTCGACCCTTATGAAAAACTGTTTTTT. Translated: CASSSGLEVHFDPYEKLFF. The full variable domain, its missing parts supplied by reference TRBV7-8 and TRBJ1-4, is GAGVSQSPRYKVAKRGQDVALRCDPISGHVSLFWYQQALGQGPEFLTYFQNEAQLDKSGLPSDRFFAERPEGSVSTLKIQRTQQEDSAVYLCASSSGLEVHFDPYEKLFFGSGTQLSVL.